This passage covers 10 T cell receptor beta chains from one sample sequenced in a study of Graves' ophthalmopathy and Graves' hyperthyroidism. Using RNA transcripts, the TCR beta CDR3 regions were amplified. Second-round multiplex PCR followed a first-round RT-PCR using HTBI primers. TCRdb reprocessed the multiplex PCR reads via MiXCR and lists one record per CDR3 protein. The repertoire has just over 600,000 distinct CDR3 sequences, roughly 20% of them found once; the top ten carry approximately 6.9%. What was sequenced was peripheral blood. Receptors originate from a young woman with stable Graves' hyperthyroidism. Some clones in this sample may be carry-over from other donors' samples.

This clonotype is a singleton in its sample. The chain is built from TRBV7-2 and TRBJ2-5; TRBD2 is a possible D gene (5 bases). Germline V CDR1 and CDR2: SGHTA, FQGNSA. The CDR3 sequence is 14 residues long. The ends were cut back, 3 bases at V and 5 bases at J, with 13 bases in the middle. CDR3: CASSFSEGWETQYF. Here the CDR3 DNA reads TGTGCCAGCAGCTTTTCTGAGGGATGGGAGACCCAGTACTTC.

This clonotype was picked up many times. The rearrangement links TRBV2 to TRBJ2-7; 7 bases map to TRBD1. CDR1 and CDR2 from the germline V gene are SNHLY and FYNNEI. There are 15 residues in the CDR3. The ends lost 2 bases at V and 4 bases at J; junction bases unmatched: 8. CDR3 in amino acids: CASSETPDRAYEQYF. CDR3 nucleotides: TGTGCCAGCAGTGAAACGCCTGACAGGGCTTACGAGCAGTACTTC.

The CDR3 here is CASSFPGQGAVGTEAFF. CDR3 in DNA: TGTGCCAGCAGTTTTCCGGGACAGGGGGCAGTAGGCACTGAAGCTTTCTTT. The V gene is TRBV6-5, the J gene TRBJ1-1; 12 positions match TRBD1. Germline V gives CDR1 MNHEY, CDR2 SVGAGI. The J segment lost 4 bases and the V segment lost 4 bases, leaving 10 bases of the junction unmatched. CDR3 size: 17 residues.

V gene TRBV14 combines with J gene TRBJ2-7, with D possibly matching TRBD1 (6 bases). The CDR3 covers 13 residues. The V gene lost 4 bases and the J gene lost 2 bases, with 9 bases spanning the gap. From germline, CDR1 is SGHDN and CDR2 FVKESK. The CDR3 region is CASSRWTAYEQYF. The DNA of the CDR3 is TGTGCCAGCAGCCGGTGGACAGCCTACGAGCAGTACTTC.

This clonotype was detected ten times or more. The rearrangement links TRBV11-3 to TRBJ2-7, with D tentatively TRBD2 (5 bases). The length of the CDR3 is 13 residues. CDR1 and CDR2 (germline): SGHNT, YENEEA. Trimming removed 2 bases at V and 7 bases at J, with 12 bases between. CDR3 region: CASSLIPGKEQYF. The DNA for the CDR3 is TGTGCCAGCAGCTTAATCCCCGGGAAGGAGCAGTACTTC.

This chain connects TRBV7-3 to TRBJ1-1; no reliable D call. There are 13 residues in the CDR3. Trimming removed 2 bases from V and 4 bases from J, with 8 bases in between. Germline lookup yields CDR1 SGHTA and CDR2 FQGTGA. CDR3 in amino acids: CASSLWSGTEAFF. CDR3 DNA sequence: TGTGCCAGCAGCTTATGGTCGGGCACTGAAGCTTTCTTT. Using reference TRBV7-3 and TRBJ1-1 for the parts outside the CDR3, the full variable domain is GAGVSQTPSNKVTEKGKYVELRCDPISGHTALYWYRQSLGQGPEFLIYFQGTGAADDSGLPNDRFFAVRPEGSVSTLKIQRTERGDSAVYLCASSLWSGTEAFFGQGTRLTVV.

This chain joins TRBV6-2 or TRBV6-3 and TRBJ1-1; D unclear. CDR3 length: 18 residues. CDR1 is MNHEY and CDR2 is SVGEGT in the germline V gene. V shed 5 bases and J shed 0 bases, with 22 bases lying between them. CDR3 region: CASSPAIVVLRMNTEAFF. In DNA form, the CDR3 reads TGTGCCAGCAGTCCTGCAATCGTAGTACTACGCATGAACACTGAAGCTTTCTTT.

The chain links TRBV4-1 to TRBJ2-7; the D gene could be TRBD1 or TRBD2 (6 bases each). V lost 3 bases, J lost 6 bases, and 24 bases lay in between. Germline V gives CDR1 MGHRA, CDR2 YSYEKL. This CDR3 contains 17 residues. In DNA, the CDR3 is TGCGCCAGCAGCCATTACCCCCCTCAGGGGCCGCGGGGCGAGCAGTACTTC. Amino acids: CASSHYPPQGPRGEQYF.

This clonotype was observed at least ten times. The chain employs TRBV2 and TRBJ2-2; D gene uncertain. Germline lookup yields CDR1 SNHLY and CDR2 FYNNEI. V was pared by 7 bases and J by 7 bases, with 13 bases between. The CDR3 sequence is 13 residues long. The CDR3 protein is CASNPLPGGELFF. The DNA for the CDR3 is TGTGCCAGCAATCCACTTCCGGGCGGGGAGCTGTTTTTT.

This clonotype appeared many times. The rearrangement uses TRBV6-1 and TRBJ1-5; D possibly corresponds to TRBD1 (5 bases). V was clipped by 2 bases and J by 2 bases, with 13 bases between them. Germline V gives CDR1 MNHNS, CDR2 SASEGT. This CDR3 comprises 16 residues. CDR3 residues: CASSESILGGNQPQHF. The CDR3, as DNA: TGTGCCAGCAGTGAATCGATCCTAGGGGGCAATCAGCCCCAGCATTTT.